These 26 T cell receptor beta chains were sequenced from one sample in a study of OX40 agonist ivuxolimab in advanced cancers. Sequencing used immunoSEQ multiplex PCR; TCRdb keeps in-frame clones, though not all of them. In the table there are tens of thousands of clones, more than 70% of which are singletons. Sequenced material: CD4+ or CD8+ T cells sorted from blood, taken in a trial of the OX40 agonist ivuxolimab. These receptors came from an adult with an advanced solid tumor such as melanoma, head and neck, liver or kidney cancer.

V gene TRBV7-3 combines with J gene TRBJ1-2, with a tentative D call TRBD1 (6 bases). Trimming left V 5 bases short and J 4 bases short, with 11 bases between. Germline CDR1 and CDR2: SGHTA and FQGTGA. The CDR3 length is 13 residues. Here the CDR3 DNA reads TGTGCCAGCAGCCTGGGACACCTCTATGGCTACACCTTC. As protein: CASSLGHLYGYTF. Drawing the rest from reference TRBV7-3 and TRBJ1-2, the complete variable domain is GAGVSQTPSNKVTEKGKYVELRCDPISGHTALYWYRQSLGQGPEFLIYFQGTGAADDSGLPNDRFFAVRPEGSVSTLKIQRTERGDSAVYLCASSLGHLYGYTFGSGTRLTVV.

V is TRBV6-6 and J is TRBJ1-3; maybe TRBD1 (6 bases). CDR1 is MNHNY and CDR2 is SVGAGI in the germline V gene (reference sequence). The CDR3 has 16 residues. Deletions cut 2 bases from V and 0 bases from J, with 11 bases between. The CDR3 is CASSYGQSSSGNTIYF. Written as DNA, the CDR3 is TGTGCCAGCAGTTACGGACAGTCAAGCTCTGGAAACACCATATATTTT.

The V and J genes are TRBV27 and TRBJ1-1, with a weak D call TRBD1 (5 bases). V lost 6 bases and J lost 0, with 20 bases in between. The CDR3 runs 17 residues. CDR1 and CDR2 from the germline V gene are MNHEY and SMNVEV (reference sequence). The chain's CDR3 is CASSGRGMTSMNTEAFF. The CDR3 bases are TGTGCCAGCAGCGGGCGGGGGATGACGTCGATGAACACTGAAGCTTTCTTT.

This clone was counted once. The V gene is TRBV6-1, the J gene TRBJ1-5; possibly TRBD1 for D (6 bases). The CDR3 is made up of 15 amino acids. CDR1 is MNHNS, CDR2 SASEGT, per germline. V gave up 4 bases and J gave up 0 bases, with 10 bases separating them. The CDR3 loop is CASSGGTSSNQPQHF. DNA for the CDR3: TGTGCCAGCAGTGGTGGGACAAGTAGCAATCAGCCCCAGCATTTT.

The chain joins TRBV29-1 to TRBJ2-3; no definite D call. The germline CDR1 and CDR2 sequences are SQVTM and ANQGSEA. With 4 bases removed from V and 2 bases from J, the gap between germline ends came to 10 bases. The CDR3 is made up of 13 amino acids. As DNA, the CDR3 is TGCAGCGTTGGCTCCAGACTCACAGATACGCAGTATTTT. It codes for CSVGSRLTDTQYF.

This rearrangement joins TRBV11-3 to TRBJ2-3; D possibly corresponds to TRBD2 (6 bases). CDR3 length: 15 residues. The V end was cut by 2 bases, the J end by 2 bases, with 11 bases between. Germline V CDR1 and CDR2: SGHNT, YENEEA. The CDR3 is CASSLSGSITDTQYF. CDR3 coding DNA: TGTGCCAGCAGCTTAAGCGGGTCTATCACAGATACGCAGTATTTT.

The genes are TRBV19 and TRBJ1-6; D unclear. The CDR3 sequence is 14 residues long. The germline V and J ends were trimmed by 0 bases and 9 bases, with 9 bases remaining between them. Germline V gene data show CDR1 as LNHDA and CDR2 as SQIVND (reference sequence). CDR3 sequence (DNA): TGTGCCAGTAGTATAGATGGGTCGTTTTCACCCCTCCACTTT. Its translation is CASSIDGSFSPLHF.

The genes are TRBV28 and TRBJ1-2; unclear D gene. This CDR3 comprises 12 residues. CDR1 and CDR2 (germline): MDHEN, SYDVKM. V was clipped by 7 bases and J by 4 bases, with 10 bases between them. CDR3 sequence (DNA): TGTGCCAGCAATGTAGGAGGCTATGGCTACACCTTC. Encoded protein: CASNVGGYGYTF.

The V call is TRBV6-1, the J call TRBJ2-2; D is unclear. Per the germline V gene, CDR1 is MNHNS and CDR2 is SASEGT. The CDR3 loop spans 12 amino acids. The ends were cut back, 5 bases at V and 5 bases at J, with 6 bases in the middle. CDR3 nucleotides: TGTGCCAGCAGTTTGGGGACCGGGGAGCTGTTTTTT. This gives the protein CASSLGTGELFF.

The chain recombines TRBV6-6 with TRBJ1-5; D gene ambiguous. The CDR3 has 14 residues. The ends were cut back, 2 bases at V and 9 bases at J, with 14 bases in the middle. Germline V gene lookup returns CDR1 MNHNY and CDR2 SVGAGI (reference sequence). The DNA of the CDR3 is TGTGCCAGCAGTTACAACGGGGATCGTCGGCCCCAGCATTTT. Its protein is CASSYNGDRRPQHF.

The chain uses TRBV10-3 and TRBJ2-5; possibly TRBD1 for D (6 bases). V gave up 0 bases and J gave up 5 bases, with 13 bases separating them. The CDR3 is 15 amino acids. Germline V lookup: CDR1 ENHRY, CDR2 SYGVKD. CDR3 amino acids: CAISESRGLGETQYF. CDR3 sequence (DNA): TGTGCCATCAGTGAGTCTAGGGGGTTGGGGGAGACCCAGTACTTC.

The chain has TRBV6-1 and TRBJ2-7, with TRBD1 identical over 7 bases. CDR3 length: 12 amino acids. Germline-derived CDR1 and CDR2 are MNHNS and SASEGT. With 7 bases clipped from V and 5 bases from J, the junction kept 5 bases outside the gene matches. The CDR3, as DNA: TGTGCCAGCACCGGACAGGTCAACGAGCAGTACTTC. This sequence encodes CASTGQVNEQYF.

The chain is built from TRBV7-2 and TRBJ1-6; 7 positions agree with TRBD1. The CDR3 spans 15 residues. The trim removed 3 bases at V and 6 bases at J, leaving 5 bases unmatched. Germline V lookup: CDR1 SGHTA, CDR2 FQGNSA. CDR3 nucleotides: TGTGCCAGCAGCTTCGAGGGACAGAGTAATTCACCCCTCCACTTT. This translates into CASSFEGQSNSPLHF.

This rearrangement joins TRBV30 to TRBJ1-2; weak D call: TRBD1 (5 bases). This CDR3 has 12 residues. Trimming pared 7 bases from V and 0 bases from J, leaving 9 bases between. CDR1 is GTSNPN and CDR2 is SVGIG in the germline V gene (reference sequence). CDR3 bases: TGTGCCTCCGCGGGGCCTAACTATGGCTACACCTTC. Translating it yields CASAGPNYGYTF.

The rearrangement uses TRBV25-1 and TRBJ2-2, with D perhaps TRBD1 (6 bases). V lost 7 bases, J lost 1 base, and 13 bases lay in between. In germline, CDR1 is MGHDK, CDR2 SYGVNS. The CDR3 consists of 15 residues. The CDR3 DNA follows: TGTGCCAGCAAGGGGGTCGGAGAGAACACCGGGGAGCTGTTTTTT. It codes for CASKGVGENTGELFF. The entire variable domain, with the rest obtained from reference TRBV25-1 and TRBJ2-2, is as follows: EADIYQTPRYLVIGTGKKITLECSQTMGHDKMYWYQQDPGMELHLIHYSYGVNSTEKGDLSSESTVSRIRTEHFPLTLESARPSHTSQYLCASKGVGENTGELFFGEGSRLTVL.

This clone occurred once. DNA for the CDR3: TGTGCCAGCAGACGGGACAGGGCCGGGGAGCAGTTCTTC. It is translated as CASRRDRAGEQFF. The chain has TRBV2 and TRBJ2-1; 9 positions agree with TRBD1. The CDR3 runs 13 residues. V was clipped by 6 bases and J by 10 bases; unmatched bases: 7. CDR1 and CDR2 (germline): SNHLY, FYNNEI.

V usage is TRBV7-2 and J usage is TRBJ2-1; 12 bases map to TRBD2. The CDR3 is made up of 14 amino acids. J gave up 8 bases and V 5 bases, and 4 bases lay outside the gene matches. From germline, CDR1 is SGHTA and CDR2 FQGNSA. The CDR3 bases are TGTGCCAGCAGCACTAGCGGGGGGTTGGATGAGCAGTTCTTC. This encodes CASSTSGGLDEQFF.

The rearrangement joins TRBV4-1 to TRBJ2-3; 16 nucleotides align to TRBD2. Losses at the gene ends were 2 bases for V and 6 bases for J; bases not matched to a gene: 11. The germline CDR1 and CDR2 sequences are MGHRA and YSYEKL. The CDR3 covers 19 residues. CDR3 sequence (DNA): TGCGCCAGCAGCCAAAGGGGCGGGACTAGCGGGGGGGCCGCGGATACGCAGTATTTT. Amino acid sequence: CASSQRGGTSGGAADTQYF.

The chain employs TRBV4-1 and TRBJ1-4; D is unresolved. Germline CDR1 reads MGHRA; CDR2 reads YSYEKL. V shed 4 bases and J shed 0 bases, with 9 bases lying between them. The CDR3 extends over 15 amino acids. CDR3 residues: CASSPRGPTNEKLFF. The CDR3 coding sequence is TGCGCCAGCAGCCCCCGTGGCCCAACTAATGAAAAACTGTTTTTT.

This sequence joins TRBV9 and TRBJ2-1; 7 bases map to TRBD2. Germline V gene sequence: CDR1 SGDLS, CDR2 YYNGEE. With V trimmed by 4 bases and J by 2 bases, 3 bases remained unmatched. This CDR3 has 14 amino acids. The CDR3 here is CASSRGLPYNEQFF. DNA for the CDR3: TGTGCCAGCAGCCGGGGACTACCCTACAATGAGCAGTTCTTC.

The chain employs TRBV15 and TRBJ2-3; TRBD2 aligns across 9 bases. Germline V lookup: CDR1 LNHNV, CDR2 YYDKDF (reference sequence). Trimming at V came to 8 bases and at J to 5 bases, leaving 14 bases not matched to a gene. The CDR3 sequence is 16 residues long. CDR3 in amino acids: CATGSGGSRGVDTQYF. The CDR3 DNA reads TGTGCCACCGGGAGCGGGGGGAGTCGTGGTGTAGATACGCAGTATTTT. Variable domain in full (rest from reference TRBV15 and TRBJ2-3): DAMVIQNPRYQVTQFGKPVTLSCSQTLNHNVMYWYQQKSSQAPKLLFHYYDKDFNNEADTPDNFQSRRPNTSFCFLDIRSPGLGDTAMYLCATGSGGSRGVDTQYFGPGTRLTVL.

The V gene is TRBV25-1, the J gene TRBJ2-5, with D perhaps being TRBD1 or TRBD2 (5 bases each). The CDR3 is made up of 14 amino acids. Trimming removed 1 base from V and 5 bases from J, with 11 bases in between. Germline V lookup: CDR1 MGHDK, CDR2 SYGVNS. The CDR3 bases are TGTGCCAGCAGTGAATTGGGGACGAGGGAGACCCAGTACTTC. It yields the protein CASSELGTRETQYF.

This chain joins TRBV9 and TRBJ2-3; TRBD1 matches 7 bases. Germline V gene lookup returns CDR1 SGDLS and CDR2 YYNGEE. V shed 3 bases, J shed 10 bases, and the junction held 11 bases outside the gene matches. There are 14 residues in the CDR3. The CDR3 DNA is TGTGCCAGCAGCGGGCTTGGGACAGAAGTTCCGCAGTATTTT. Its protein product is CASSGLGTEVPQYF. The entire variable domain, with the rest obtained from reference TRBV9 and TRBJ2-3, is as follows: DSGVTQTPKHLITATGQRVTLRCSPRSGDLSVYWYQQSLDQGLQFLIQYYNGEERAKGNILERFSAQQFPDLHSELNLSSLELGDSALYFCASSGLGTEVPQYFGPGTRLTVL.

This clone has just a few counts. This chain joins TRBV30 and TRBJ2-1; 8 bases match TRBD2. The V gene end was trimmed by 7 bases and the J gene end by 4 bases; junction bases not matched to a gene: 6. Germline loops: CDR1 GTSNPN, CDR2 SVGIG (reference sequence). This CDR3 contains 13 residues. The CDR3 region is CASDSGTYNEQFF. The CDR3 nucleotides are TGTGCCTCCGATAGCGGGACGTACAATGAGCAGTTCTTC.

The J gene is TRBJ2-3, the V gene TRBV5-1, with D tentatively TRBD2 (5 bases). V lost 4 bases and J 5 bases, leaving 14 bases between the germline ends. The CDR3 has 14 amino acids. Per the germline V gene, CDR1 is SGHRS and CDR2 is YFSETQ. The chain's CDR3 is CASSPVKGEDTQYF. Written as DNA, the CDR3 is TGCGCCAGCAGCCCCGTAAAGGGAGAAGATACGCAGTATTTT.

The V and J genes are TRBV5-1 and TRBJ2-3; D unclear. Germline CDR1 and CDR2: SGHRS and YFSETQ. Deletions cut 1 base from V and 3 bases from J, with 15 bases between. This CDR3 has 16 residues. CDR3 sequence (DNA): TGCGCCAGCAGCTTGAGTAGGGTAGTTGGGACAGATACGCAGTATTTT. Its protein is CASSLSRVVGTDTQYF.